The TCR beta chain described here comes from a study of T cell changes during pregnancy in multiple sclerosis. This CDR3 region has 15 residues. The V end lost 0 bases, the J end lost 3 bases, and 9 bases lay between the germline ends. CDR1 and CDR2 (germline): MNHNS, SASEGT. Sequenced by immunoSEQ multiplex PCR; TCRdb stores in-frame clones only, minus some. The table shows tens of thousands of clones, with less than 95% occurring only once. The TCR sequence derives from a female donor with multiple sclerosis, enrolled in a pregnancy study. The chain joins TRBV6-1 to TRBJ1-5; D is unresolved. The input for sequencing was CD4+ T cells from peripheral blood mononuclear cells, taken in the second trimester of pregnancy. Written as DNA, the CDR3 is TGTGCCAGCAGTGAAGCCGTTGGCAACAATCAGCCCCAGCATTTT. Its protein product is CASSEAVGNNQPQHF.